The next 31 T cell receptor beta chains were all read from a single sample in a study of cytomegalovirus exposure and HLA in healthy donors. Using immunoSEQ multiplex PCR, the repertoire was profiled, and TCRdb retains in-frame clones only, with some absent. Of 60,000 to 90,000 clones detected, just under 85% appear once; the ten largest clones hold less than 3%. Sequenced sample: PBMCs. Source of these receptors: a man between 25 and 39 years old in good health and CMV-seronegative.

The CDR3, as DNA: TGTGCCAGCTCACCACCGCAGGGGGCTTACTATGGCTACACCTTC. This sequence encodes CASSPPQGAYYGYTF. J is TRBJ1-2 and V is TRBV18, with 8 bases that match TRBD1. V lost 0 bases, J lost 3 bases, and 3 bases stayed unmatched. Germline values: CDR1 KGHSH, CDR2 LQKENI. The CDR3 runs 15 residues.

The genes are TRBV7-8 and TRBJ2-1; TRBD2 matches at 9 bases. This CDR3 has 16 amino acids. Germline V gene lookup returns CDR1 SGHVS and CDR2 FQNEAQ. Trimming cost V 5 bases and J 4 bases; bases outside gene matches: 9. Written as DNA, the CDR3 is TGTGCCAGCAGCCCCCCTTGGCGGGAGGGGTACAATGAGCAGTTCTTC. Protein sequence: CASSPPWREGYNEQFF.

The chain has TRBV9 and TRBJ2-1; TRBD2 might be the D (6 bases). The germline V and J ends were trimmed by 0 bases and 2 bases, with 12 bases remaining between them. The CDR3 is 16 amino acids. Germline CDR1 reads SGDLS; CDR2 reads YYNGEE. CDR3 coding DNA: TGTGCCAGCAGCGTAGAAGTAGCGGAGGCCTACAATGAGCAGTTCTTC. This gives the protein CASSVEVAEAYNEQFF.

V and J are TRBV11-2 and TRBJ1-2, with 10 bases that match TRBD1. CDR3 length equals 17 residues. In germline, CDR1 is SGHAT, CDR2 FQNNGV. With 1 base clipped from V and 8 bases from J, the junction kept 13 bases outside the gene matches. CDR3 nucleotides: TGTGCCAGCAGCTTAGGGACCTGGGGACAGGGGACGCGAGGCTACACCTTC. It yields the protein CASSLGTWGQGTRGYTF.

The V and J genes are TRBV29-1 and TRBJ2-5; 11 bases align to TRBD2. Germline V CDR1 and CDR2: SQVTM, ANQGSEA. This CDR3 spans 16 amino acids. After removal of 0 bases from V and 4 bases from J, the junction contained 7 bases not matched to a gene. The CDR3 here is CSVEEASGGLSETQYF. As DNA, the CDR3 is TGCAGCGTTGAAGAGGCTAGCGGGGGGCTCTCAGAGACCCAGTACTTC.

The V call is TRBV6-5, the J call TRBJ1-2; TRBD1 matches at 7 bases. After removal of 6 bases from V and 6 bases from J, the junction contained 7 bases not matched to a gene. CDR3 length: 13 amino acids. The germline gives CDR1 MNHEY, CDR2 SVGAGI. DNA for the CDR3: TGTGCCAGCAGGATAGACAGGGCTGATGGCTACACCTTC. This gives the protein CASRIDRADGYTF.

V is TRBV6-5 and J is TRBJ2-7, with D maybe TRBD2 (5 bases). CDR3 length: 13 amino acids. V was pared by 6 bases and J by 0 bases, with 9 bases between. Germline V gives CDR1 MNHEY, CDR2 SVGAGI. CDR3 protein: CASRPGVSYEQYF. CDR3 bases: TGTGCCAGCAGACCCGGGGTCTCCTACGAGCAGTACTTC.

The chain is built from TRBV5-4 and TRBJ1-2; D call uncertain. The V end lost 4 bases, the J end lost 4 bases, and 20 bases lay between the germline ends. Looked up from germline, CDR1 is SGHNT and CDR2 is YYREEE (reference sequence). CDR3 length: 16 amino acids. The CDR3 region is CASSPKEAGRFYGYTF. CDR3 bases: TGTGCCAGCAGCCCCAAGGAGGCAGGACGATTCTATGGCTACACCTTC.

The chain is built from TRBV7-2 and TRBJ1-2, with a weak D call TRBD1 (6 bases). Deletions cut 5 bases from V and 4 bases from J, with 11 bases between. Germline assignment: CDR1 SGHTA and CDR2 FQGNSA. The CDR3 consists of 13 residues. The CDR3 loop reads CASSATGSYGYTF. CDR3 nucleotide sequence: TGTGCCAGCAGCGCCACAGGGAGCTATGGCTACACCTTC. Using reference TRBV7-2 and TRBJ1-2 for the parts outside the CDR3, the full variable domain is GAGVSQSPSNKVTEKGKDVELRCDPISGHTALYWYRQSLGQGLEFLIYFQGNSAPDKSGLPSDRFSAERTGGSVSTLTIQRTQQEDSAVYLCASSATGSYGYTFGSGTRLTVV.

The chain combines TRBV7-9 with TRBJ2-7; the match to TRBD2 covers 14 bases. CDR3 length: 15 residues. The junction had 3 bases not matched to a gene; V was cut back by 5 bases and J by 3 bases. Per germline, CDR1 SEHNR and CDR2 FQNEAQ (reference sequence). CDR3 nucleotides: TGTGCCAGCAGCCCGGGGACTAGCGGGAGCTACGAGCAGTACTTC. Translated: CASSPGTSGSYEQYF.

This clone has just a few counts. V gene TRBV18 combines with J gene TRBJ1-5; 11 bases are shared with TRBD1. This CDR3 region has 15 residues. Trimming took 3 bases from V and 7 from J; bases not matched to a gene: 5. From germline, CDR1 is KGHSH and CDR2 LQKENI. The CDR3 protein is CASSPGGQGVQPQHF. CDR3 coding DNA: TGTGCCAGCTCACCCGGGGGACAGGGGGTACAGCCCCAGCATTTT.

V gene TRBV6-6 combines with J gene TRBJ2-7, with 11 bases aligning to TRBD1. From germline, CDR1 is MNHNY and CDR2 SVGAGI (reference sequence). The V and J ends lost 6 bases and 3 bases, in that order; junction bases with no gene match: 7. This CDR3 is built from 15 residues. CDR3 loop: CASSQWTGGFYEQYF. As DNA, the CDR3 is TGTGCCAGCAGCCAATGGACAGGGGGCTTCTACGAGCAGTACTTC.

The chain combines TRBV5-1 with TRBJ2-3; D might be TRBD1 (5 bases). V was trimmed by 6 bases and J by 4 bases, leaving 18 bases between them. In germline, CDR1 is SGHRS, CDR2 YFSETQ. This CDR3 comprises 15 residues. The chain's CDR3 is CASTPQGGLPDTQYF. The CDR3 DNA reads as TGCGCCAGCACTCCCCAGGGTGGTCTCCCAGATACGCAGTATTTT.

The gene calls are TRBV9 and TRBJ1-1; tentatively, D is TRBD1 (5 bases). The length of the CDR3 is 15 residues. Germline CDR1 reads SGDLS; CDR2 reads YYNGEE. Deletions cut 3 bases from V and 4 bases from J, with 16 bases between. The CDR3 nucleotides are TGTGCCAGCAGCGAGGACACTAAGCTTGGCACTGAAGCTTTCTTT. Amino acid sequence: CASSEDTKLGTEAFF.

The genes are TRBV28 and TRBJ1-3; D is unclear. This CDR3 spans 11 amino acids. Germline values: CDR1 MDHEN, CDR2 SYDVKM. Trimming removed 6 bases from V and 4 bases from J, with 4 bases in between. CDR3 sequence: CASSPGNTIYF. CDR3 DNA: TGTGCCAGCAGCCCGGGAAACACCATATATTTT.

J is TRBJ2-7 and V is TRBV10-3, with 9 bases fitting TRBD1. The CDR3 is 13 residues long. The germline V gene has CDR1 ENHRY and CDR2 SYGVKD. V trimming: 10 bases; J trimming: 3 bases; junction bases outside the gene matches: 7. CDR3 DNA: TGTGCCAGCATGGGACAGGGTAGCTACGAGCAGTACGTC. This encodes CASMGQGSYEQYV.

CDR3 protein: CASSSGTVFNEQFF. In DNA form, the CDR3 reads TGTGCCAGCAGTTCGGGGACAGTGTTCAATGAGCAGTTCTTC. The chain has TRBV28 and TRBJ2-1; 7 bases line up with TRBD1. Germline values: CDR1 MDHEN, CDR2 SYDVKM. V lost 4 bases, J lost 6 bases, and 6 bases stayed unmatched. There are 14 residues in the CDR3.

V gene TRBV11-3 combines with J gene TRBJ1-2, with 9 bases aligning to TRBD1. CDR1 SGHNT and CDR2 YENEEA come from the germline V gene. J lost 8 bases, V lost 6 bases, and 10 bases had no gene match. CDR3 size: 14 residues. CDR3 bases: TGTGCCAGCAGGGGGGACAGGGACGTAGGCGGCTACACCTTC. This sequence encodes CASRGDRDVGGYTF.

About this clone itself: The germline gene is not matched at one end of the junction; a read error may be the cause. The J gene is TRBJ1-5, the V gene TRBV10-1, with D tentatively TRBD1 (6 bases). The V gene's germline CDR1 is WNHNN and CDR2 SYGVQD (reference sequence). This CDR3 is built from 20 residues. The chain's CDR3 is CASSVKRTRNQGRENQPQHF. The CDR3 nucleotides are TGCGCCAGTAGTGTTAAACGGACGCGGAATCAGGGGCGCGAGAATCAGCCCCAGCATTTT.

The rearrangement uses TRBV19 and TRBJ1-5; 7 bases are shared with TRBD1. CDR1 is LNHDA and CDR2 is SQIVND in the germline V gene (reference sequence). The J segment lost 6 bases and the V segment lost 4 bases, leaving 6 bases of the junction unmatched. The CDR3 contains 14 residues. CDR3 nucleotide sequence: TGTGCCAGTAGTACGAGACAGGGTCGTCAGCCCCAGCATTTT. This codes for CASSTRQGRQPQHF.

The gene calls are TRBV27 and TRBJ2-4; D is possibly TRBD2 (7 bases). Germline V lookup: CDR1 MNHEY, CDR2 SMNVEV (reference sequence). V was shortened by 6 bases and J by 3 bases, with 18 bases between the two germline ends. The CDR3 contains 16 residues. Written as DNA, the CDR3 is TGTGCCAGCAGCGTCATTCGGGGGGCTGACAAAAACATTCAGTACTTC. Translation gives CASSVIRGADKNIQYF.

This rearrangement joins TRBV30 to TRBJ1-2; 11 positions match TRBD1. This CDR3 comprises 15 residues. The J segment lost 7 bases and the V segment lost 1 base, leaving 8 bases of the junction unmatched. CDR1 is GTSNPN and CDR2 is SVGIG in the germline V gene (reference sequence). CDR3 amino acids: CAWSGTWTGGIGYTF. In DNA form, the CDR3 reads TGTGCCTGGAGTGGAACCTGGACAGGGGGCATTGGCTACACCTTC.

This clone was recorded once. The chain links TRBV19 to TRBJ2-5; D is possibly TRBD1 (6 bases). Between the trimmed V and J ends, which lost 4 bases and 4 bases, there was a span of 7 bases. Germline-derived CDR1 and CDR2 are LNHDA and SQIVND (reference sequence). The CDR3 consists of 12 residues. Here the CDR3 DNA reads TGTGCCAGTAGTAGGGGGCCAGAGACCCAGTACTTC. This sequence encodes CASSRGPETQYF.

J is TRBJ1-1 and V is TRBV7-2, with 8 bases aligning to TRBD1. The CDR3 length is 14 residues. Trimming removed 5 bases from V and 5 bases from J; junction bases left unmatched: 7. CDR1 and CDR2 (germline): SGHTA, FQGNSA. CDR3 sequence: CASSQRQGWTEAFF. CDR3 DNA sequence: TGTGCCAGCAGCCAAAGACAGGGGTGGACTGAAGCTTTCTTT.

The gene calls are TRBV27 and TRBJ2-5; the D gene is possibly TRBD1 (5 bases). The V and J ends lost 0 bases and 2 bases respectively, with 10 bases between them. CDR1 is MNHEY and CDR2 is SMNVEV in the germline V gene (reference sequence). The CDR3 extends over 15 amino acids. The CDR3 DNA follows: TGTGCCAGCAGTTTATCTTGGGCAGGGCAAGAGACCCAGTACTTC. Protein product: CASSLSWAGQETQYF.

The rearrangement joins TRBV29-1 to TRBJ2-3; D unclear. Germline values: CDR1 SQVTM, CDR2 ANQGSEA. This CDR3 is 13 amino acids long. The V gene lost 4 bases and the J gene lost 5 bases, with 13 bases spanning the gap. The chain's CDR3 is CSVVARERDTQYF. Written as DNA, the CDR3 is TGCAGCGTTGTGGCACGTGAACGAGATACGCAGTATTTT.

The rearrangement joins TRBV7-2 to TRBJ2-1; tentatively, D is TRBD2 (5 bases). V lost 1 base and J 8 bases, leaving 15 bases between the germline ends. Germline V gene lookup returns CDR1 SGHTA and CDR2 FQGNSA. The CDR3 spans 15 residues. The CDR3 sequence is CASSLGTSRSDEQFF. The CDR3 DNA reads TGTGCCAGCAGCTTAGGTACTTCTCGTAGCGATGAGCAGTTCTTC.

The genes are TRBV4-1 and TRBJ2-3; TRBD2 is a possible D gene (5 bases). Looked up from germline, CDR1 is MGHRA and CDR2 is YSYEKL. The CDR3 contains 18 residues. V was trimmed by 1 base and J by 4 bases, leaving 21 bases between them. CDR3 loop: CASSQGRVGVRTADTQYF. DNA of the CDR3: TGCGCCAGCAGCCAAGGAAGGGTGGGAGTTCGAACGGCAGATACGCAGTATTTT.

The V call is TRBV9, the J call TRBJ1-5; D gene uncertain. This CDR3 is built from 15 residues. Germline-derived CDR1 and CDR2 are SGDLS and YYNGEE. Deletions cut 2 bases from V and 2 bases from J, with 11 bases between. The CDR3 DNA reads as TGTGCCAGCAGCGTCGCCCCGGGTGGCAATCAGCCCCAGCATTTT. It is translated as CASSVAPGGNQPQHF.

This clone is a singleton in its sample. The CDR3 region is CASSERDRNEKLFF. Here the CDR3 DNA reads TGTGCCAGCAGTGAACGGGACAGGAATGAAAAACTGTTTTTT. The gene calls are TRBV6-1 and TRBJ1-4; 8 nucleotides line up with TRBD1. The germline CDR1 and CDR2 sequences are MNHNS and SASEGT. After removal of 2 bases from V and 5 bases from J, the junction contained 1 base not matched to a gene. CDR3 length: 14 residues.

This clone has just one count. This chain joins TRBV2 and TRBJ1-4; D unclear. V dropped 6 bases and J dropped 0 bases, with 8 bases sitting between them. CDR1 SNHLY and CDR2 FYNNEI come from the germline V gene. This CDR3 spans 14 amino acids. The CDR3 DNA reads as TGTGCCAGCAGCGGTGATACAACTAATGAAAAACTGTTTTTT. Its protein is CASSGDTTNEKLFF.